This TCR beta chain was found in a study of CD8 T cells in ankylosing spondylitis. Study outcomes and limitations: Reportedly, matched ankylosing spondylitis synovial fluid was significantly enriched for disease-linked clones. Roughly eight highly homologous variants made up a TCR beta motif, and this motif appeared characteristic of ankylosing spondylitis blood. Disease-linked clones had a CD8+ phenotype and relatively low frequency in peripheral blood.

As regards this clonotype: Antigen unknown.

By quantitative 5'-RACE with molecular barcodes, the TCR beta libraries were made. Each CDR3 protein is one row after TCRdb ran MiXCR on the 5' RACE reads. Among more than 250,000 distinct CDR3 sequences listed, roughly 8% were seen once. The sequencing input was blood, either unsorted or a sorted T cell fraction (not recorded which). The sequence was obtained from a male donor with ankylosing spondylitis.

In DNA, the CDR3 is TGTGCCAGCAGCTTAGTTTATGGACAGGGGACTATTGAGCAGTTCTTC. It specifies CASSLVYGQGTIEQFF. This rearrangement joins TRBV7-2 to TRBJ2-1; 9 bases agree with TRBD1. Germline CDR1 is SGHTA and CDR2 is FQGNSA. The CDR3 consists of 16 residues. After removal of 1 base from V and 9 bases from J, the junction contained 10 bases not matched to a gene.